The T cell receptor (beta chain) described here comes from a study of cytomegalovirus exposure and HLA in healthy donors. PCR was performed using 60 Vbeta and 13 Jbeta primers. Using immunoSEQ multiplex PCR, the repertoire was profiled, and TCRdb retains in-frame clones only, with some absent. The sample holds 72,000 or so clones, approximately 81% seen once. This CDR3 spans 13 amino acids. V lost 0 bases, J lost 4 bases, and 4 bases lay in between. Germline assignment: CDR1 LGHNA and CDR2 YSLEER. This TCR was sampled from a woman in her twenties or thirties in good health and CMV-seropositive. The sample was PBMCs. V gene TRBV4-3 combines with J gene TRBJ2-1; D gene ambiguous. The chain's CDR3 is CASSQEQYNEQFF. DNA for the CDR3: TGCGCCAGCAGCCAAGAACAGTACAATGAGCAGTTCTTC.